This T cell receptor beta chain was sequenced during a study of OX40 agonist ivuxolimab in advanced cancers. Produced via immunoSEQ multiplex PCR; TCRdb's table is partial and in-frame only. The table has around 46,000 clones, 85% to 90% seen once. This CDR3 contains 10 residues. V was clipped by 10 bases and J by 1 base, with 5 bases between them. In germline, CDR1 is LNHDA, CDR2 SQIVND (reference sequence). This clone is medium-sized (0.01 to 0.1%) in the sample. Its antigen is currently unknown. This specimen includes other DNA sequences encoding the same CDR3. Anyone with autoimmune disease history or systemic immunosuppression was excluded. Sampling of blood occurred at baseline, cycle 4 day 1, and cycle 7 day 1. Overall study findings and caveats: Some nonresponders also had low normalized T-cell clonal expansion.

The chain uses TRBV19 and TRBJ2-7; D is unclear. The TCR was taken from an adult with an advanced solid tumor such as melanoma, head and neck, liver or kidney cancer. The sample here was CD4+ or CD8+ T cells sorted from blood, taken in a trial of the OX40 agonist ivuxolimab. This CDR3 is CATGSYEQYF. In nucleotides, the CDR3 is TGTGCCACCGGTTCCTACGAGCAGTACTTC.